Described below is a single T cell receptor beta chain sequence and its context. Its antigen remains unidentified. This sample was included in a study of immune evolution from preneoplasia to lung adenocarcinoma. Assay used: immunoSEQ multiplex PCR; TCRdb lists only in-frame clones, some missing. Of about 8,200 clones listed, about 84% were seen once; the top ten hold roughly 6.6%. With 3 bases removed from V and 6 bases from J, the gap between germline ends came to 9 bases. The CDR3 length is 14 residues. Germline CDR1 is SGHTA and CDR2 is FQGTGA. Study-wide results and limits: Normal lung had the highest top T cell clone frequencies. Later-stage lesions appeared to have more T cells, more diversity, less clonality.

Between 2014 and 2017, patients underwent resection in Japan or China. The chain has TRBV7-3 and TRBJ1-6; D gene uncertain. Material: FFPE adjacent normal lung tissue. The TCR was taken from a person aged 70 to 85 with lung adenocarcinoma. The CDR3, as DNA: TGTGCCAGCAGCTTCCGGGCTAGTAATTCACCCCTCCACTTT. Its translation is CASSFRASNSPLHF. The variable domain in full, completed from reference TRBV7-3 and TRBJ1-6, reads GAGVSQTPSNKVTEKGKYVELRCDPISGHTALYWYRQSLGQGPEFLIYFQGTGAADDSGLPNDRFFAVRPEGSVSTLKIQRTERGDSAVYLCASSFRASNSPLHFGNGTRLTVT.